This T cell receptor (beta chain) was recorded in a study of blood T cell repertoires in COVID-19. The overall study: PBMCs, B-cell-depleted T cells, or T cells were the source of the cDNA or gDNA that made up the material.

In the original processing: Cell counts per sample came from amplifying reference gene primers. Assay: immunoSEQ multiplex PCR; the TCRdb copy retains only in-frame clones and omits some. The V and J calls and clone size come from that table; D and trimming were worked out from the DNA. The sample has 220,000 or so clones, roughly 85% seen once. The germline CDR1 and CDR2 sequences are LGHNA and YSLEER. With 4 bases clipped from V and 5 bases from J, the junction kept 4 bases outside the gene matches. This CDR3 has 15 residues. Input material: peripheral blood. The sequence was obtained from a woman older than 75 with acute or convalescent COVID-19. The V gene is TRBV4-3, the J gene TRBJ2-5, with 13 bases aligning to TRBD2. The CDR3 DNA reads TGCGCCAGCAGCCCCGGACTAGCGGGGGTGGAGACCCAGTACTTC. This encodes CASSPGLAGVETQYF.